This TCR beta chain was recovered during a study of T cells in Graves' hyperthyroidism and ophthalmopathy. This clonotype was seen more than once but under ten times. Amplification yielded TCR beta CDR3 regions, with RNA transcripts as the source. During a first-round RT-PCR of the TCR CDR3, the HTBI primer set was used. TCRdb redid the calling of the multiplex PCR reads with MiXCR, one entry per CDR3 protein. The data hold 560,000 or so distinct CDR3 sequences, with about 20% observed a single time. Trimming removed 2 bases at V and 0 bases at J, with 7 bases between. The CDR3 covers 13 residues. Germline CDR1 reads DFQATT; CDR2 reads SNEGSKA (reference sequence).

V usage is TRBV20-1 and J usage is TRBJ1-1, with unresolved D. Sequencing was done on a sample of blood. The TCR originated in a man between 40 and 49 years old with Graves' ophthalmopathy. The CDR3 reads CSARQYMNTEAFF. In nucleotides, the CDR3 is TGCAGTGCTAGACAATACATGAACACTGAAGCTTTCTTT.